The clone carrying this T cell receptor beta chain was counted once. Its target is not known. Deletions cut 5 bases from V and 7 bases from J, with 15 bases between. From germline, CDR1 is MNHEY and CDR2 SVGEGT. The CDR3 spans 14 residues. The immunoSEQ assay was version 4, run in survey mode. TCRdb's table, derived via immunoSEQ multiplex PCR, lists solely in-frame clones and lacks some. The sample yields about 48,000 clones, about 80% seen once. Lysates of CMV-infected fibroblasts at around 9.9 ug/mL stimulated these cells. CD40L/CD69 double-negative CD45RO-high memory CD4+ T cells were collected. Stimulated PBMCs had first been depleted of CD8+ T cells. This sample was taken from a study of persistence of HIV-infected CD4 T cells.

V is TRBV6-2 or TRBV6-3 and J is TRBJ2-1; D is uncertain. This receptor was obtained from an adult man with HIV who was CMV-seropositive. This material consisted of CD4+ T cells sorted from PBMCs after approximately 19-hour stimulation, taken from a patient who received antiretroviral therapy. The CDR3 DNA sequence: TGTGCCAGCAGTCGAACGCGAAGCACGAATGAGCAGTTCTTC. This translates into CASSRTRSTNEQFF.